The 30 T cell receptor beta chains below all came from one sample that was sequenced in a study of CD8 T cells in ankylosing spondylitis. MiXCR, applied by TCRdb to the 5' RACE reads, yields one record per CDR3 protein. The table has some 130,000 distinct CDR3 sequences, about an eighth seen once. Sequencing used blood, either unsorted or a sorted T cell fraction (not recorded which). Receptors were obtained from a female donor with ankylosing spondylitis or in good health (not recorded which).

The chain recombines TRBV10-3 with TRBJ2-3; no clear D gene. The ends were cut back, 4 bases at V and 0 bases at J, with 8 bases in the middle. Per the germline V gene, CDR1 is ENHRY and CDR2 is SYGVKD. This CDR3 region has 14 residues. This CDR3 is CAISGPGSTDTQYF. The CDR3 nucleotides are TGTGCCATCAGTGGCCCTGGCAGCACAGATACGCAGTATTTT.

This clonotype was detected ten times or more. The J gene is TRBJ2-6, the V gene TRBV5-1; the D call may be TRBD1 or TRBD2 (6 bases each). CDR3 length: 15 amino acids. Per germline, CDR1 SGHRS and CDR2 YFSETQ. V lost 6 bases and J 1 base, leaving 11 bases between the germline ends. The CDR3 loop is CASMGGRSGANVLTF. DNA of the CDR3: TGCGCCAGCATGGGGGGCAGATCTGGGGCCAACGTCCTGACTTTC.

Points on this clonotype: A read error may be the cause here, since a much bigger clone is one base away. The CDR3 sequence is CSAPGLAGSTDRQYF. The CDR3 coding sequence is TGCAGTGCCCCCGGACTAGCGGGAAGCACAGATAGGCAGTATTTT. V and J are TRBV20-1 and TRBJ2-3, with TRBD2 matching over 12 bases. This CDR3 is built from 15 residues. The germline V gene has CDR1 DFQATT and CDR2 SNEGSKA (reference sequence).

This clonotype was seen at least ten times. The chain employs TRBV20-1 and TRBJ2-7; 13 bases fit TRBD2. The germline CDR1 and CDR2 sequences are DFQATT and SNEGSKA (reference sequence). Trimming removed 5 bases from V and 5 bases from J; junction bases left unmatched: 9. The CDR3 consists of 15 residues. This chain's CDR3 is CSAPSTSGRAHEQYF. CDR3 DNA sequence: TGCAGTGCTCCCTCAACTAGCGGGAGGGCCCACGAGCAGTACTTC.

This clonotype was seen repeatedly, ten times or more. J is TRBJ2-1 and V is TRBV14; TRBD2 might be the D (5 bases). The CDR3 runs to 13 residues. V lost 4 bases to trimming and J lost 9 bases, with 13 bases between them. Germline V CDR1 and CDR2: SGHDN, FVKESK. The CDR3 nucleotides are TGTGCCAGCAGCCTAACTAGGGTTGGTGAGCAGTTCTTC. Amino acids: CASSLTRVGEQFF.

This chain connects TRBV18 to TRBJ2-1; TRBD1 matches at 12 bases. Germline CDR1 reads KGHSH; CDR2 reads LQKENI. The CDR3 covers 16 residues. Trimming removed 3 bases from V and 7 bases from J; junction bases left unmatched: 7. The CDR3 nucleotides read TGTGCCAGCTCACCTATCGGGACAGGGGGCATAAATGAGCAGTTCTTC. Its translation is CASSPIGTGGINEQFF.

V usage is TRBV2 and J usage is TRBJ1-5; no clear D gene. With 5 bases removed from V and 9 bases from J, the gap between germline ends came to 14 bases. Germline V lookup: CDR1 SNHLY, CDR2 FYNNEI. The CDR3 covers 13 residues. The CDR3 coding sequence is TGTGCCAGCAGTCCAGAGCCATCGCCGCCCCAGCATTTT. This sequence encodes CASSPEPSPPQHF.

This clonotype was observed at least ten times. The gene calls are TRBV20-1 and TRBJ1-5; unclear D gene. CDR3 length: 13 residues. Per the germline V gene, CDR1 is DFQATT and CDR2 is SNEGSKA (reference sequence). V was clipped by 2 bases and J by 5 bases, with 10 bases between them. CDR3 coding DNA: TGCAGTGCTAGACGGCAGTGGGATCAGCCCCAGCATTTT. Its protein product is CSARRQWDQPQHF.

As to this clonotype: A much larger clone lies one base from this, so it may be a read error. This sequence joins TRBV5-5 and TRBJ2-7; 8 bases match TRBD1. This CDR3 contains 16 residues. Germline V gives CDR1 SGHKS, CDR2 YYEKEE (reference sequence). The trim removed 7 bases at V and 0 bases at J, leaving 12 bases unmatched. CDR3 DNA: TGTGCCAGCGGCCAACCCAGGGGGCAGAGCTCCTACGAGCAGTACTTC. Protein product: CASGQPRGQSSYEQYF.

In its sample, this clonotype was seen many times. The chain couples TRBV15 to TRBJ2-5, with D possibly TRBD1 on 5 matching bases. Between the trimmed V and J ends, which lost 0 bases and 0 bases, there was a span of 14 bases. The CDR3 is 17 amino acids. From germline, CDR1 is LNHNV and CDR2 YYDKDF (reference sequence). CDR3 DNA sequence: TGTGCCACCAGCAGAGATCAGGGAAGGGTTTACCAAGAGACCCAGTACTTC. Amino acid sequence: CATSRDQGRVYQETQYF.

This clonotype was seen a handful of times. This chain joins TRBV2 and TRBJ2-7; weak D call: TRBD1 (5 bases). Trimming pared 6 bases from V and 0 bases from J, leaving 15 bases between. Looked up from germline, CDR1 is SNHLY and CDR2 is FYNNEI. The CDR3 contains 15 residues. CDR3 coding DNA: TGTGCCAGCAGGGTAGACAGTAAGAGCTCCTACGAGCAGTACTTC. This sequence encodes CASRVDSKSSYEQYF.

This clonotype was recorded many times. The gene calls are TRBV24-1 and TRBJ2-1; D is unclear. There are 13 residues in the CDR3. Trimming shortened V by 4 bases and J by 4 bases, and 7 bases separated the two germline ends. CDR1 and CDR2 from the germline V gene are KGHDR and SFDVKD. The chain's CDR3 is CATSEAVYNEQFF. As DNA, the CDR3 is TGTGCCACCAGTGAGGCCGTATACAATGAGCAGTTCTTC.

Ten or more counts support this clonotype. The rearrangement joins TRBV5-1 to TRBJ2-1; 9 positions agree with TRBD1. Trimming removed 5 bases from V and 10 bases from J; junction bases left unmatched: 16. This CDR3 has 16 amino acids. CDR1 is SGHRS, CDR2 YFSETQ, per germline. This chain's CDR3 is CASSLRAGTGYWEQFF. Written as DNA, the CDR3 is TGCGCCAGCAGTCTACGCGCCGGGACAGGGTATTGGGAGCAGTTCTTC.

Ten or more counts support this clonotype. The CDR3 is CASSVAGGYTGELFF. CDR3 sequence (DNA): TGTGCCAGCAGCGTAGCGGGAGGATACACCGGGGAGCTGTTTTTT. J is TRBJ2-2 and V is TRBV9; TRBD2 matches at 7 bases. Trimming cost V 0 bases and J 3 bases; bases outside gene matches: 2. Germline V gene sequence: CDR1 SGDLS, CDR2 YYNGEE. The CDR3 runs to 15 residues.

This clonotype was seen a handful of times. This chain links TRBV18 with TRBJ2-7, with a weak D call TRBD2 (5 bases). The CDR3 spans 14 residues. Germline-derived CDR1 and CDR2 are KGHSH and LQKENI. V was clipped by 6 bases and J by 9 bases, with 21 bases between them. CDR3 amino acids: CASSSTREQSGQYF. The CDR3, as DNA: TGTGCCAGCTCCTCTACCCGGGAACAAAGCGGGCAGTACTTC. Drawing the rest from reference TRBV18 and TRBJ2-7, the complete variable domain is NAGVMQNPRHLVRRRGQEARLRCSPMKGHSHVYWYRQLPEEGLKFMVYLQKENIIDESGMPKERFSAEFPKEGPSILRIQQVVRGDSAAYFCASSSTREQSGQYFGPGTRLTVT.

This clonotype was observed many times. Its ends do not fully match the called genes, so a read error is possible. The V gene is TRBV12-3 or TRBV12-4, the J gene TRBJ2-3, with TRBD2 identical over 9 bases. The CDR3 totals 12 residues. The CDR3: CEGTSIRDTQYF. The CDR3 DNA reads as TGCGAGGGGACTAGCATCAGAGATACGCAGTATTTT.

The CDR3 region has the DNA TGTGCCAGCTCACCCCGGGGGCAAGATAATCAGCCCCAGCATTTT. This encodes CASSPRGQDNQPQHF. The chain has TRBV18 and TRBJ1-5, with D tentatively TRBD1 (6 bases). Germline V lookup: CDR1 KGHSH, CDR2 LQKENI. Trimming cost V 3 bases and J 4 bases, with 13 bases left between them. CDR3 size: 15 residues.

This clonotype was counted many times. The DNA of the CDR3 is TGCGCCAGCAGCTCGGGACTCCCGCCTGAAGCTTTCTTT. Its translation is CASSSGLPPEAFF. V gene TRBV5-1 combines with J gene TRBJ1-1, with a weak D call TRBD1 (5 bases). The CDR3 runs to 13 residues. Trimming took off 3 bases at V and 6 bases at J, with 12 bases between the two ends. CDR1 and CDR2 (germline): SGHRS, YFSETQ.

The table lists this clonotype with many counts. The chain combines TRBV30 with TRBJ2-1; no definite D call. Deletions cut 7 bases from V and 3 bases from J, with 7 bases between. Germline lookup yields CDR1 GTSNPN and CDR2 SVGIG (reference sequence). This CDR3 region has 11 residues. The CDR3 spells CAFALYNEQFF. The CDR3, as DNA: TGTGCCTTCGCCCTCTACAATGAGCAGTTCTTC.

The chain's CDR3 is CSAIQGTNQPQHF. The CDR3 nucleotides are TGCAGCGCTATACAGGGGACCAATCAGCCCCAGCATTTT. The rearrangement joins TRBV29-1 to TRBJ1-5; 7 nucleotides align to TRBD1. The V segment lost 7 bases and the J segment 3 bases; nucleotides outside the gene matches: 6. Germline CDR1 SQVTM, CDR2 ANQGSEA. The length of the CDR3 is 13 residues.

This clonotype was observed at least ten times. The V gene is TRBV7-8, the J gene TRBJ2-1, with a tentative D call TRBD2 (5 bases). V dropped 1 base and J dropped 3 bases, with 7 bases sitting between them. The CDR3 is 14 amino acids. The V gene's germline CDR1 is SGHVS and CDR2 FQNEAQ. The CDR3 sequence is CASSLGTVYNEQFF. As DNA, the CDR3 is TGTGCCAGCAGCTTAGGGACTGTCTACAATGAGCAGTTCTTC.

This clonotype was picked up many times. This chain uses TRBV11-2 with TRBJ2-1, with D uncertain. CDR3 length: 11 amino acids. Germline V gives CDR1 SGHAT, CDR2 FQNNGV. With 5 bases removed from V and 7 bases from J, the gap between germline ends came to 6 bases. The CDR3 bases are TGTGCCAGCAGCGGCAGGAATGAGCAGTTCTTC. Its protein product is CASSGRNEQFF.

In this sample, this clonotype turned up many times. This rearrangement joins TRBV5-6 to TRBJ2-1; D is uncertain. CDR1 and CDR2 from the germline V gene are SGHDT and YYEEEE. Between the trimmed V and J ends, which lost 4 bases and 3 bases, there was a span of 11 bases. This CDR3 has 14 residues. CDR3 DNA sequence: TGTGCCAGCAGCGCTACAGCTATCTACAATGAGCAGTTCTTC. Its translation: CASSATAIYNEQFF.

This clonotype appeared many times. The CDR3 spells CATRDSTYNEQFF. The CDR3 coding sequence is TGCGCCACCAGGGACAGTACCTACAATGAGCAGTTCTTC. V and J are TRBV10-1 and TRBJ2-1; 7 nucleotides agree with TRBD1. The ends lost 10 bases at V and 2 bases at J; junction bases unmatched: 5. Germline V gene sequence: CDR1 WNHNN, CDR2 SYGVQD (reference sequence). The CDR3 runs to 13 residues.

In its sample, this clonotype was seen many times. The chain recombines TRBV29-1 with TRBJ1-2; maybe TRBD1 (6 bases). Germline V gives CDR1 SQVTM, CDR2 ANQGSEA. This CDR3 spans 13 amino acids. V lost 6 bases and J 3 bases, leaving 14 bases between the germline ends. CDR3 nucleotides: TGCAGCGTATTGTACAGGGATGACTATGGCTACACCTTC. Translated, it gives CSVLYRDDYGYTF.

Many counts were recorded for this clonotype. CDR3 nucleotides: TGCAGTGCTAGGATGTCCCCCCGGGACGAGCAGTACTTC. This gives the protein CSARMSPRDEQYF. The J gene is TRBJ2-7, the V gene TRBV20-1; D gene unclear. From germline, CDR1 is DFQATT and CDR2 SNEGSKA (reference sequence). Trimming took off 3 bases at V and 5 bases at J, with 14 bases between the two ends. The CDR3 sequence is 13 residues long.

This clonotype was recorded at least ten times. The gene calls are TRBV29-1 and TRBJ2-1, with D possibly being TRBD2 (6 bases). Per the germline V gene, CDR1 is SQVTM and CDR2 is ANQGSEA. V was clipped by 1 base and J by 8 bases, with 24 bases between them. The CDR3 covers 17 residues. Here the CDR3 DNA reads TGCAGCGTTGAAGGGGCCTTGCGGGACTTCTCTCGCGATGAGCAGTTCTTC. Translation gives CSVEGALRDFSRDEQFF.

The V gene is TRBV20-1, the J gene TRBJ1-2, with D possibly matching TRBD1 (5 bases). Trimming took off 0 bases at V and 14 bases at J, with 10 bases between the two ends. The germline V gene encodes CDR1 DFQATT and CDR2 SNEGSKA (reference sequence). The CDR3 runs 10 residues. The CDR3 region has the DNA TGCAGTGCTAGAGATGTCCAGGGTACCTTC. It yields the protein CSARDVQGTF.

This clonotype was picked up many times. The chain recombines TRBV27 with TRBJ1-1; TRBD1 agrees at 8 bases. There are 16 residues in the CDR3. After removal of 3 bases from V and 3 bases from J, the junction contained 9 bases not matched to a gene. Germline CDR1 reads MNHEY; CDR2 reads SMNVEV (reference sequence). The CDR3 reads CASSFKAGGAYTEAFF. Written as DNA, the CDR3 is TGTGCCAGCAGTTTTAAGGCAGGGGGCGCCTACACTGAAGCTTTCTTT.

This clonotype occurred a few times. The V and J genes are TRBV12-3 or TRBV12-4 and TRBJ2-2; weak D call: TRBD1 (7 bases). The CDR3 covers 15 residues. Trimming took off 5 bases at V and 6 bases at J, with 16 bases between the two ends. The CDR3 coding sequence is TGTGCCAGCAGTCCCTGGAGGGGGCTCGCCGGGGAGCTGTTTTTT. Protein: CASSPWRGLAGELFF.